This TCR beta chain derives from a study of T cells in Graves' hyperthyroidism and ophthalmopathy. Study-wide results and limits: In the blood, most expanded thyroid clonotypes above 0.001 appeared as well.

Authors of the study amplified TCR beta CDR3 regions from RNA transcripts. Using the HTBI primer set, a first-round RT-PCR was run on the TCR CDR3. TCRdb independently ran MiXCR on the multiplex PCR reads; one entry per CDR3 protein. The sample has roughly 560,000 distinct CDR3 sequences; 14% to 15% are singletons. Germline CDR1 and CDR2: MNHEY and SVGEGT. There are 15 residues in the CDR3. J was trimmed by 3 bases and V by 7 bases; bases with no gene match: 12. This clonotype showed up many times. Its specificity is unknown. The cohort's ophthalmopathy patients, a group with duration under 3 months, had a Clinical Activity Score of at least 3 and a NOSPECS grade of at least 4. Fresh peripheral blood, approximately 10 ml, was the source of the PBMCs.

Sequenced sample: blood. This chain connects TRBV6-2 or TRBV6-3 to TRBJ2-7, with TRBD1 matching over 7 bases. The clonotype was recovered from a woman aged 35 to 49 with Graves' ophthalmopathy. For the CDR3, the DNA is TGTGCCAGCAACCTCCTCCCGGACAGGAACTACGAGCAGTACTTC. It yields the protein CASNLLPDRNYEQYF.